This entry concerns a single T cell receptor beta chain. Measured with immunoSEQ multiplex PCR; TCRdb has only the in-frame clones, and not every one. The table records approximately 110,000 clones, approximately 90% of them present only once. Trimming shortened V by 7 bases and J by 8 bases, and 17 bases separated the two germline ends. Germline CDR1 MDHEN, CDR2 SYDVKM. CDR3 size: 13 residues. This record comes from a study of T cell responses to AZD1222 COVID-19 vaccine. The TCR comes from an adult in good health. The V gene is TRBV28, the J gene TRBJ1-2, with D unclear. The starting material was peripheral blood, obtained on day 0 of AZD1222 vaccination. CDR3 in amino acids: CASTMAGFVGYTF. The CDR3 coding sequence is TGTGCCAGCACCATGGCCGGATTTGTCGGCTACACCTTC.